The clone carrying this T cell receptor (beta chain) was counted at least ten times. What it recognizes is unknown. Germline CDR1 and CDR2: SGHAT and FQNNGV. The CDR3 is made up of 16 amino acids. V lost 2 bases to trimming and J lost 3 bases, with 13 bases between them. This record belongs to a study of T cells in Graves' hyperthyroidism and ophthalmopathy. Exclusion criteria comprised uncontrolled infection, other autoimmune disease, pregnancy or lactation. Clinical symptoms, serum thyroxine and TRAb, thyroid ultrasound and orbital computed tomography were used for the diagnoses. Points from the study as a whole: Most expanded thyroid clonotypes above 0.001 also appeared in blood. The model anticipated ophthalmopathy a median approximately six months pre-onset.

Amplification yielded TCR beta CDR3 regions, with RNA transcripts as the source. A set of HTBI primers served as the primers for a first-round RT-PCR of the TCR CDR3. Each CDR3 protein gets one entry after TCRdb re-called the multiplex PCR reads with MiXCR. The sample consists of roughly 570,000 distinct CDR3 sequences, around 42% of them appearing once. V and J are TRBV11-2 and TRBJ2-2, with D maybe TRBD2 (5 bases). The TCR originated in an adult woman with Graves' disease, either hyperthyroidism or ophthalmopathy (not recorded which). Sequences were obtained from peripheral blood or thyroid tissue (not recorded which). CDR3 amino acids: CASSLWLAEDTGELFF. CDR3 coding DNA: TGTGCCAGCAGCTTATGGCTAGCAGAGGACACCGGGGAGCTGTTTTTT.